The entry below describes one T cell receptor (beta chain). This clonotype was found a few times. This clone's antigen is unknown. The record has no base qualities; no much larger clone is one base away. The sample originates from a study of blood T cells in healthy people across ages (dated by TCRdb to 2014 to 2015). General notes on the study: Template switching captured roughly one uniquely barcoded TCR beta cDNA molecule per two T cells in model experiments. Using deep sequencing normalized with unique cDNA molecular identifiers, the study measured how TCR beta repertoire diversity changes with age. Donors were grouped into four age groups: young (average roughly 16 years), middle-aged (less than 40), aged (about 60) and long-lived (approximately 78). Donors of different ages were randomly distributed across sequencing lanes to avoid experimental bias. For two donors (one aged 18 to 30 and one aged 80 or older), the study analyzed two additional independent replicas of 1 million unique cDNA reads from the same blood draw.

Donors were 40 or so systemically healthy Caucasian individuals from Russia aged roughly 6 to 95 years. Around 9.8 milliliters of peripheral blood were collected from each donor into EDTA-treated Vacutainer tubes. PBMCs were isolated by Ficoll-Paque density-gradient centrifugation, with at least 6.5 million obtained per sample. Trizol reagent was used to extract total RNA from the PBMCs, yielding at least 6 micrograms per sample. For every donor, flow cytometry on a PBMC aliquot measured the percentage of naive CD45RAhigh/CD27high T cells. The research as a whole found: Since profiling was done on bulk unsorted PBMCs, naive and antigen-experienced compartments could not be conclusively compared. The CMV infection status of donors was not known, potentially confounding age-related changes in expanded clonotypes. A strong correlation was found between observed TCR beta diversity and the percentage of naive T cells measured by flow cytometry. Compared with the aged group, the long-lived group had more naive CD4+ T cells, fewer expanded clones and increased TCR diversity, suggesting age selection. Observed TCR beta diversity per million T cells fell roughly linearly with age, and a significant reduction was already apparent by age roughly 40. Total diversity estimates from one million sequenced T cells were considered lower bounds and underestimates.

Including the terminal cysteine and phenylalanine, the CDR3 comprises 14 residues. Of the read, only the CDR3 DNA is kept; its 42 bases are in frame from base 1. The germline V gene (reference sequence) sets CDR1 to LGHDT and CDR2 to YNNKEL. Library preparation used 5' RACE. The sequencing machine was an Illumina HiSeq 2500. A second roughly 6 to 11 cycle PCR used a sample-barcoded 5' primer and a J-beta primer mix. A unique molecular identifier was introduced onto each TCR beta cDNA molecule by a template-switch 5' adaptor carrying 12 random nucleotides. Each sample yielded at least 3 million CDR3-containing paired-end reads. First-strand cDNA was synthesized from all RNA with the Mint cDNA synthesis kit, primed by a TRBC-specific oligonucleotide. Following uracil-DNA glycosylase treatment, all cDNA underwent a first 18-cycle PCR with the universal primers M1SS and BC2_uni_R. On the authors' methods: Each sample was normalized by randomly selecting 1 million high-quality reads, each carrying a distinct molecular identifier. Instead of being binned into consensus sequences, reads that shared molecular identifiers were thrown out. CDR3 identification, clonotype clustering and error correction used MiTCR with a Q25 quality threshold and the strictest error-elimination algorithm. A nonparametric unseen species model with Euler transformation was used to estimate lower-bound total TCR beta diversity. TCRdb took the public reads, trimmed them with fastp at Q25, ran MiXCR for clone calling and kept in-frame beta chains. Identical CDR3 proteins give one entry, which carries the most common genes and DNA. For this entry, the V and J calls and clone size follow TCRdb and not the study's own pipeline. Across this sample there are some 710,000 distinct CDR3 sequences, with about half seen only once. About a sixth of the sample is held by the ten biggest clonotypes.

The chain links TRBV3-1 with TRBJ2-4, and TRBD1 aligns with 9 junction nucleotides. The J call is doubtful: the DNA matches TRBJ2-5 better. Sequences were obtained from blood. The receptor was derived from a man older than 75 in good health. The CDR3 in this case is CASSHTGGGWTQYF. DNA sequence: TGTGCCAGCAGCCATACAGGGGGCGGATGGACCCAGTACTTC.